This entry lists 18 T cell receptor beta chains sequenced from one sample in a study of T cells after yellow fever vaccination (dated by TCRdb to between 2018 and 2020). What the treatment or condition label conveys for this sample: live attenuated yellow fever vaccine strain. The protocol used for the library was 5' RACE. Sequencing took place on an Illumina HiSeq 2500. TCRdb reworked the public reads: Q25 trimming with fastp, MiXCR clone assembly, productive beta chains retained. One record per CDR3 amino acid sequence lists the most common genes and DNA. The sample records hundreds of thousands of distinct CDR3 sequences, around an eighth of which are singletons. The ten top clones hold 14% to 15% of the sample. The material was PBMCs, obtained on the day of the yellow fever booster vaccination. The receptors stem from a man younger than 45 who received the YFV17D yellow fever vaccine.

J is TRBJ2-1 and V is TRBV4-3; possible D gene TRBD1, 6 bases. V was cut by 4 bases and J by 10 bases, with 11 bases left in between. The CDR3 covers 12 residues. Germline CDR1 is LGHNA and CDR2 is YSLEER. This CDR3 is CASSLTGTEQFF. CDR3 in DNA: TGCGCCAGCAGCCTGACCGGGACAGAGCAGTTCTTC.

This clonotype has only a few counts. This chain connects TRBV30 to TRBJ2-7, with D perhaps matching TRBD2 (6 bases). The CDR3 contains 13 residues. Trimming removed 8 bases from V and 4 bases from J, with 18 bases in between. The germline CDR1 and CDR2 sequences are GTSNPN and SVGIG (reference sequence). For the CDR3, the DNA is TGTGCCACCCAGGACTACGTCTATTACGAGCAGTACTTC. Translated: CATQDYVYYEQYF.

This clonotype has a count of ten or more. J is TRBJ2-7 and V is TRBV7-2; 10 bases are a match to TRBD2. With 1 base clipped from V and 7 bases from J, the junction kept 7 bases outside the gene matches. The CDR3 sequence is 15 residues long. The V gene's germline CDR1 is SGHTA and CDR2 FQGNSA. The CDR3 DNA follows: TGTGCCAGCAGCTTAGGAGCGGGAGGGCCGTATGAGCAGTACTTC. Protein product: CASSLGAGGPYEQYF.

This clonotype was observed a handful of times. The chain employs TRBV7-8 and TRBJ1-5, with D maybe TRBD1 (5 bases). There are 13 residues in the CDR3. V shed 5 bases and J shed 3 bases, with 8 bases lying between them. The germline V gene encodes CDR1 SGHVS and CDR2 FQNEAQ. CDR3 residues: CASSAGDNQPQHF. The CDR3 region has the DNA TGTGCCAGCAGCGCGGGGGACAATCAGCCCCAGCATTTT. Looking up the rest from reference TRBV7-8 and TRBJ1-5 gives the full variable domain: GAGVSQSPRYKVAKRGQDVALRCDPISGHVSLFWYQQALGQGPEFLTYFQNEAQLDKSGLPSDRFFAERPEGSVSTLKIQRTQQEDSAVYLCASSAGDNQPQHFGDGTRLSIL.

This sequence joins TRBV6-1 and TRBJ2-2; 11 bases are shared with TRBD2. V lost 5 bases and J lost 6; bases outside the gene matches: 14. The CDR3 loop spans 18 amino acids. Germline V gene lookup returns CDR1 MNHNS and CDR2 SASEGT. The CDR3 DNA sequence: TGTGCCAGCAGTCCCTTTGGAGCTAGCGGGAGGAATGCCGGGGAGCTGTTTTTT. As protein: CASSPFGASGRNAGELFF.

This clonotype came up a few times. CDR3 loop: CASSFIDRNTGELFF. The DNA for the CDR3 is TGTGCCAGCAGTTTCATCGACAGGAACACCGGGGAGCTGTTTTTT. The chain has TRBV28 and TRBJ2-2, with D perhaps TRBD1 (5 bases). Trimming pared 3 bases from V and 1 base from J, leaving 9 bases between. Germline CDR1 reads MDHEN; CDR2 reads SYDVKM. The CDR3 has 15 amino acids.

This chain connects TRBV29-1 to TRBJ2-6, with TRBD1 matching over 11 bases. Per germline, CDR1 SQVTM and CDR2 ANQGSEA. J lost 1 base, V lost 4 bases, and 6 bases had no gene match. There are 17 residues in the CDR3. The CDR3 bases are TGCAGCGTTGCCGGGACAGGGGGTTGGTCTGGGGCCAACGTCCTGACTTTC. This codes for CSVAGTGGWSGANVLTF.

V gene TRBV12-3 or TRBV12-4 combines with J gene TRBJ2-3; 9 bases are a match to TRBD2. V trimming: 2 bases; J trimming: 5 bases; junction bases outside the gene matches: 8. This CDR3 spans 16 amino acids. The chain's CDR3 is CASSLSLAGTGDTQYF. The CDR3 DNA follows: TGTGCCAGCAGTTTAAGCCTAGCGGGAACCGGAGATACGCAGTATTTT.

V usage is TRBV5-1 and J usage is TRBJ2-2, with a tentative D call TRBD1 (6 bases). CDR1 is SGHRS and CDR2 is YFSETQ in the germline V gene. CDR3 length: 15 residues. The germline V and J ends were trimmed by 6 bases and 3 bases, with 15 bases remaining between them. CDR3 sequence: CASNPRGGYTGELFF. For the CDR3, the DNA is TGCGCCAGCAACCCGCGAGGGGGATACACCGGGGAGCTGTTTTTT.

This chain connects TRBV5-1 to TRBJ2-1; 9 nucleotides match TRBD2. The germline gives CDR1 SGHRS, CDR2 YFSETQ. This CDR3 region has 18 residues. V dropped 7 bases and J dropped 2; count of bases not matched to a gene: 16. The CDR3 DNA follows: TGCGCCAGCCGCCCAGTGGCGGGAGGGCCCGTAACCTACAATGAGCAGTTCTTC. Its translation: CASRPVAGGPVTYNEQFF.

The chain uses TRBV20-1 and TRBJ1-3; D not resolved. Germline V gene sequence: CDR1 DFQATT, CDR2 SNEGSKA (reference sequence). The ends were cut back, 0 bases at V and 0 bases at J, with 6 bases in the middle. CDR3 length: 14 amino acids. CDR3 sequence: CSAREGFSGNTIYF. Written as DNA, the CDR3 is TGCAGTGCTAGAGAGGGTTTCTCTGGAAACACCATATATTTT.

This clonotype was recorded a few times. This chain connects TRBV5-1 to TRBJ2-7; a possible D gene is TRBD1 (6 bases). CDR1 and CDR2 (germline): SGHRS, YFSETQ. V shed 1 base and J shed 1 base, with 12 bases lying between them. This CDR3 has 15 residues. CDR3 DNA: TGCGCCAGCAGCTTGACAGGGCTTACATCCTACGAGCAGTACTTC. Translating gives CASSLTGLTSYEQYF.

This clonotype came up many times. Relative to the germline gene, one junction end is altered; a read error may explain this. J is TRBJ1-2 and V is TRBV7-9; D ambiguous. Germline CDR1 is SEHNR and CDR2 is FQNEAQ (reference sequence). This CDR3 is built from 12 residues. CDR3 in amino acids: CASSLVGYGYTF. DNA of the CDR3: TGTGCCAGCAGTTTAGTAGGTTATGGCTACACCTTC.

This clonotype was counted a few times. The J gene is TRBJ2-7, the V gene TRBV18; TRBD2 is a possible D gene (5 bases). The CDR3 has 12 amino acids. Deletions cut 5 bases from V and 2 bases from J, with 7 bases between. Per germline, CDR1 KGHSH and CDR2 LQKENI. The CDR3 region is CASSKLAYEQYF. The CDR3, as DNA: TGTGCCAGCTCAAAACTAGCCTACGAGCAGTACTTC.

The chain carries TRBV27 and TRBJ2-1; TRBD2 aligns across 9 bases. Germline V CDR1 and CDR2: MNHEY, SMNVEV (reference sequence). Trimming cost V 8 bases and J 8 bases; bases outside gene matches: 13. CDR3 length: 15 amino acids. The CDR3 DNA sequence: TGTGCCAGCCAGACCCGGGGACTAGCTGGCGATGAGCAGTTCTTC. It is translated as CASQTRGLAGDEQFF.

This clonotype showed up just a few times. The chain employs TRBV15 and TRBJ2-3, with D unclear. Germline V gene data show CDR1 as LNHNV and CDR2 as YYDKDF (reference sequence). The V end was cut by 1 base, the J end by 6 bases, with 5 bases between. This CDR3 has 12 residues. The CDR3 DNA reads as TGTGCCACCAGCAGAGTTTACGATACGCAGTATTTT. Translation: CATSRVYDTQYF. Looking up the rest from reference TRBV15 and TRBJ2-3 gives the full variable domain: DAMVIQNPRYQVTQFGKPVTLSCSQTLNHNVMYWYQQKSSQAPKLLFHYYDKDFNNEADTPDNFQSRRPNTSFCFLDIRSPGLGDTAMYLCATSRVYDTQYFGPGTRLTVL.

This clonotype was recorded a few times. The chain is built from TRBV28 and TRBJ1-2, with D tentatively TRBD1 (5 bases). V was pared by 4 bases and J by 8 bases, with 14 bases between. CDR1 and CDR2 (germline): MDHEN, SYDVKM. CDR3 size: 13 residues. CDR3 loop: CASSSRRGSGYTF. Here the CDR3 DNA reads TGTGCCAGCAGTTCAAGGAGGGGTAGCGGCTACACCTTC.

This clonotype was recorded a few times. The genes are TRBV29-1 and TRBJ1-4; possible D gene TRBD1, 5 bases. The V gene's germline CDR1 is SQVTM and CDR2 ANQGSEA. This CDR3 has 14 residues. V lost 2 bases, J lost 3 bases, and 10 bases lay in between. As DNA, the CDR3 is TGCAGCGTTGAACCGGGGCTGGCTAATGAAAAACTGTTTTTT. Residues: CSVEPGLANEKLFF.